The present TCR beta chain was sequenced within a study of metastatic and nonmetastatic thyroid tumors. This clone has more than one count but fewer than ten. Thyroid surgery had not been preceded by any treatment in any patient. TCRdb re-analyzed the PCR reads using MiXCR. The sample gives fewer than 40,000 clones, just under 30% of which show up once; 30% is in the top ten. The CDR3 spans 11 residues. Between the trimmed V and J ends, which lost 5 bases and 7 bases, there was a span of 12 bases. The germline CDR1 and CDR2 sequences are DFQATT and SNEGSKA (reference sequence). The chain employs TRBV20-1 and TRBJ2-7; weak D call: TRBD1 (5 bases). This sequence originates from a female donor with papillary thyroid cancer or a benign thyroid nodule (not recorded which). Some clones in this sample may be carry-over from other donors' samples. The sample was blood. Written as DNA, the CDR3 is TGCAGTGCTGATACAGGAAATGAGCAGTACTTC. This gives the protein CSADTGNEQYF.